Following are 4 T cell receptor beta chains from one sample sequenced in a study of technical replicates of blood from a few donors. Sequenced by immunoSEQ multiplex PCR; TCRdb stores in-frame clones only, minus some. The sample consists of more than 65,000 clones, nearly 97% of them appearing once. Sequences were obtained from T cells isolated from PBMCs. The receptors here all came from a human donor in good health.

This chain links TRBV13 with TRBJ2-7, with TRBD2 identical over 9 bases. The germline CDR1 and CDR2 sequences are PRHDT and FYEKMQ (reference sequence). The CDR3 runs to 15 residues. The V and J ends lost 0 bases and 5 bases, in that order; junction bases with no gene match: 5. Here the CDR3 reads CASSLGREGRNEQYF. The CDR3 region has the DNA TGTGCCAGCAGCTTAGGGCGGGAGGGCCGCAACGAGCAGTACTTC.

This rearrangement joins TRBV7-9 to TRBJ1-1; D call uncertain. The CDR3 length is 14 residues. V dropped 3 bases and J dropped 3 bases, with 11 bases sitting between them. Germline V gene data show CDR1 as SEHNR and CDR2 as FQNEAQ (reference sequence). The CDR3 DNA reads TGTGCCAGCAGCTTCGGCCCGGGTGACACTGAAGCTTTCTTT. Amino acids: CASSFGPGDTEAFF.

The chain couples TRBV7-9 to TRBJ2-7; D is possibly TRBD1 (5 bases). Germline V gene data show CDR1 as SEHNR and CDR2 as FQNEAQ (reference sequence). V lost 5 bases to trimming and J lost 9 bases, with 11 bases between them. CDR3 length: 11 residues. The CDR3 here is CASSANQGQYF. The CDR3 DNA reads TGTGCCAGCAGCGCAAACCAGGGGCAGTACTTC.

The J gene is TRBJ1-2, the V gene TRBV28; 7 bases match TRBD1. This CDR3 is 15 amino acids long. After removal of 4 bases from V and 3 bases from J, the junction contained 8 bases not matched to a gene. Germline loops: CDR1 MDHEN, CDR2 SYDVKM. CDR3 nucleotide sequence: TGTGCCAGCAGTTATCTTAGCGGGACAGACTATGGCTACACCTTC. Translated, it gives CASSYLSGTDYGYTF.